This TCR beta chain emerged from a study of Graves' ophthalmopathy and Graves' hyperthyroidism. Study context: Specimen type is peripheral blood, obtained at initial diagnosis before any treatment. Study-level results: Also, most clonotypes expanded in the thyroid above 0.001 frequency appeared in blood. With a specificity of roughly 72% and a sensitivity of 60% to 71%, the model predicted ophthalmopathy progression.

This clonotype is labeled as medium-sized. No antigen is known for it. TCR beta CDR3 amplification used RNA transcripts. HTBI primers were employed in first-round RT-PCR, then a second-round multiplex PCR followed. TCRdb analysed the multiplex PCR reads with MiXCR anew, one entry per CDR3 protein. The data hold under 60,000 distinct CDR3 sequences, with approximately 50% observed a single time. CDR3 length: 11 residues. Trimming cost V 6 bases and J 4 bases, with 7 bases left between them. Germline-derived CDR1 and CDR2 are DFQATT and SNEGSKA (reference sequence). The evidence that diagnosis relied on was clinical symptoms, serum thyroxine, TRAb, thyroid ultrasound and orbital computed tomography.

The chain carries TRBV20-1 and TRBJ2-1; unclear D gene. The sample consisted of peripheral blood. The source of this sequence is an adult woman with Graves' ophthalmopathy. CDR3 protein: CSASWYNEQFF. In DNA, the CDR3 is TGCAGTGCGAGCTGGTACAATGAGCAGTTCTTC.